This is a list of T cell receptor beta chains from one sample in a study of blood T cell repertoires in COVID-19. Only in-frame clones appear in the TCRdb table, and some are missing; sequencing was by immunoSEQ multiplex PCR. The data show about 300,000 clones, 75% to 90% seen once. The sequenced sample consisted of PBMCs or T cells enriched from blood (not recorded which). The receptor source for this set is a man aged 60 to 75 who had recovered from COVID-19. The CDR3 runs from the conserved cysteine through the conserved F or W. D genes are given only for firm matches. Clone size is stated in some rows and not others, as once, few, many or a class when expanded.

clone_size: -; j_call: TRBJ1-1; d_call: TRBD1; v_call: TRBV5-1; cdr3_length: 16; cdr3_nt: TGCGCCAGCAGCCTCCGACAGGGGGCGGGAAAAACTGAAGCTTTCTTT; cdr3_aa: CASSLRQGAGKTEAFF
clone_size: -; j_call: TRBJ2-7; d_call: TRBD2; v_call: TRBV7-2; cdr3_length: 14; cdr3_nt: TGTGCCAGCAGCACGACGGGGGGGGCTTACGAGCAGTACTTC; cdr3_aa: CASSTTGGAYEQYF
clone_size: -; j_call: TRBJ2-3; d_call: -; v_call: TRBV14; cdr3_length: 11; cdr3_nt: TGTGCCAGCAGCATCGGAGATACGCAGTATTTT; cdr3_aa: CASSIGDTQYF
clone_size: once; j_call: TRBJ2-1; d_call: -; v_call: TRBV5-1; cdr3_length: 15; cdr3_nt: TGCGCCAGCAGCCCCCGGGGAGGAGCCTACAATGAGCAGTTCTTC; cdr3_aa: CASSPRGGAYNEQFF
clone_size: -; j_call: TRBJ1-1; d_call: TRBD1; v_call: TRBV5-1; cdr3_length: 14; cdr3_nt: TGCGCCAGCAGCTTTCGACAGGGGAACACTGAAGCTTTCTTT; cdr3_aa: CASSFRQGNTEAFF
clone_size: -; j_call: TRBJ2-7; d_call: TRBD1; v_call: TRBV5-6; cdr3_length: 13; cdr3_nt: TGTGCCAGCAGCCGGGACAGGGTCGACGAGCAGTACTTC; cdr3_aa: CASSRDRVDEQYF
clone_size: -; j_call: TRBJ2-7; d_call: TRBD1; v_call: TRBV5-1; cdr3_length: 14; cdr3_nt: TGCGCCAGCAGCTCGGGACAGGGATCCGACGAGCAGTACTTC; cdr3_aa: CASSSGQGSDEQYF
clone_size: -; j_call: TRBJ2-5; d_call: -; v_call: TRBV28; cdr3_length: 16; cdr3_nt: TGTGCCAGCAGGACCGGTGGCGGGATGTACCAAGAGACCCAGTACTTC; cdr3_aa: CASRTGGGMYQETQYF
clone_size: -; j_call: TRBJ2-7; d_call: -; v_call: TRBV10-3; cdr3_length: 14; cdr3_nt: TGTGCCATCAGTGACAGGCTAGCGATCTACGAGCAGTACTTC; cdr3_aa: CAISDRLAIYEQYF
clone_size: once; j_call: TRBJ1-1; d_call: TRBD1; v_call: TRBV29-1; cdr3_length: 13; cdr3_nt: TGCAGCGTTCAATCCGGGACAGGCCCTGAAGCTTTCTTT; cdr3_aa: CSVQSGTGPEAFF
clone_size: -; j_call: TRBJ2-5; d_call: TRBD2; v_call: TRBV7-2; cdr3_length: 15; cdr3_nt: TGTGCCAGCAGCTCTTGGACTAGCGGCCAAGAGACCCAGTACTTC; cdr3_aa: CASSSWTSGQETQYF
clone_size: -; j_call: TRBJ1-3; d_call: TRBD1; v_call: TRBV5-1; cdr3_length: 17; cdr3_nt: TGCGCCAGCAGCTTGGGGACAGGAAGAATCTCTGGAAACACCATATATTTT; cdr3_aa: CASSLGTGRISGNTIYF
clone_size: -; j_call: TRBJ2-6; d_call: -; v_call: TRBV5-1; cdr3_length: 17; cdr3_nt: TGCGCCAGCAGCCCACAGGCCGTGGGGCGAGGGGCCAACGTCCTGACTTTC; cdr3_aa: CASSPQAVGRGANVLTF
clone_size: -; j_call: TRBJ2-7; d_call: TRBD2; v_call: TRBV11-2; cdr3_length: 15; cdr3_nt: TGTGCCAGCAGCGATATAGCGGGAGGGCCACACGAGCAGTACTTC; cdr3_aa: CASSDIAGGPHEQYF
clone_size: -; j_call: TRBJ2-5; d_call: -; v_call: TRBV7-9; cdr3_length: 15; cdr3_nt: TGTGCCAGCAGCTTAGAAGGAGGACCCGAAGAGACCCAGTACTTC; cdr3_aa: CASSLEGGPEETQYF
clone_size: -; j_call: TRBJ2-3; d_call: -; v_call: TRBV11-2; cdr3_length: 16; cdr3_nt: TGTGCCAGCAGCGCTAGGGACTCCCGGATTGGAGATACGCAGTATTTT; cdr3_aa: CASSARDSRIGDTQYF